This T cell receptor beta chain was obtained from a study of T cell repertoires in cytomegalovirus infection. At the level of the study: Public TCR beta signatures provided an indication of both CMV infection and a matching HLA type.

Of note for this clonotype: Its antigen is undetermined.

MiXCR was run by TCRdb on the reads, yielding one entry per CDR3 protein. The sample has roughly 800,000 distinct CDR3 sequences, almost 30% seen once. The sample consisted of cultured CD8+ T cells from PBMCs, taken from culture after CMV antigen stimulation. The clonotype originates from a human donor in good health (CMV status not recorded). Some clones in this sample may be carry-over from other donors' samples.

In DNA form, the CDR3 reads TGTGCCAGCAGTTACAACAGCCAGAACACTGAAGCTTTCTTT. Translating gives CASSYNSQNTEAFF. This chain links TRBV6-2 or TRBV6-3 with TRBJ1-1; D call uncertain. From germline, CDR1 is MNHEY and CDR2 SVGEGT. CDR3 length equals 14 residues. Trimming left V 2 bases short and J 1 base short, with 8 bases between.